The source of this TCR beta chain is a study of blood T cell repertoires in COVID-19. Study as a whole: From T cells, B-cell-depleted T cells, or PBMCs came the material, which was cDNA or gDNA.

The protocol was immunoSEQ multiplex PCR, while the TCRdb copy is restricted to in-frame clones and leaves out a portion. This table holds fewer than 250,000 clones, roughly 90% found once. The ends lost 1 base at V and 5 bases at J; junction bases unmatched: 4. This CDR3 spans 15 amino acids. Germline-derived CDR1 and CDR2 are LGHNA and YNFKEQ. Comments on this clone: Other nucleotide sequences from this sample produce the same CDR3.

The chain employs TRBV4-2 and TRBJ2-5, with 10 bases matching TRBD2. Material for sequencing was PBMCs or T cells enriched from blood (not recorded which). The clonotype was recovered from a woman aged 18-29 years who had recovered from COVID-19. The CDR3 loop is CASSQGGSGGETQYF. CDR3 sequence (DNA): TGTGCCAGCAGCCAAGGTGGTAGCGGGGGGGAGACCCAGTACTTC.